The clone carrying this T cell receptor (beta chain) came up many times. Its antigen remains unknown. The sample originates from a study of breast tumors, draining lymph nodes, adjacent tissues. General study findings and limits: Tumor repertoires ranked between lymph nodes and nontumor tissue in diversity, with V and J gene preferences. Tumor T cell lymph node origin was a supported hypothesis, not proven. Findings are consistent with lymph node origin and intratumoral expansion of most tumor T cells.

TCRdb re-called the multiplex PCR reads through MiXCR, storing one row per CDR3 protein. The sample holds about 270,000 distinct CDR3 sequences, around 30% seen once. The lymph nodes were axillary draining lymph nodes from breast cancer patients. Germline assignment: CDR1 SGDLS and CDR2 YYNGEE. The CDR3 runs to 15 residues. V lost 3 bases and J lost 4; bases outside the gene matches: 8. The sequence came from a female donor with breast cancer. Some clones in this sample may be carry-over from other donors' samples. Sequences were obtained from axillary lymph node tissue. The rearrangement uses TRBV9 and TRBJ2-7; 9 nucleotides match TRBD1. The CDR3 sequence is CASSARGTGYYEQYF. CDR3 DNA sequence: TGTGCCAGCAGCGCCCGAGGGACAGGGTATTACGAGCAGTACTTC. Together with reference TRBV9 and TRBJ2-7, the CDR3 gives the full variable domain: DSGVTQTPKHLITATGQRVTLRCSPRSGDLSVYWYQQSLDQGLQFLIQYYNGEERAKGNILERFSAQQFPDLHSELNLSSLELGDSALYFCASSARGTGYYEQYFGPGTRLTVT.